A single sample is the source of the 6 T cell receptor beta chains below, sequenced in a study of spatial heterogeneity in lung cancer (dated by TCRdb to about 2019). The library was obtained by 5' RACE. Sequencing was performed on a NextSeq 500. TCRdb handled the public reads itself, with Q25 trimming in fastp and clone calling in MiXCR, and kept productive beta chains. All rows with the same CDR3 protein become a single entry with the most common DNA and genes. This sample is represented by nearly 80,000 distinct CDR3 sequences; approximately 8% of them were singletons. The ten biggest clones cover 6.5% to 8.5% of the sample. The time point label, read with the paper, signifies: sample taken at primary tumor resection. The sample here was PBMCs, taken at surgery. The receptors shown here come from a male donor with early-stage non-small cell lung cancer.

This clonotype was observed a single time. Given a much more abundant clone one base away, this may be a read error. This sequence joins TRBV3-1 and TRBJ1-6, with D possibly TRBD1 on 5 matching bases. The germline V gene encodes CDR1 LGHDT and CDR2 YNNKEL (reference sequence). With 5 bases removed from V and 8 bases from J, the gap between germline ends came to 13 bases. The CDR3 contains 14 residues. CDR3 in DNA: TGTGCCAGCAGCTACCGGGTCAGGGATTCACCCCTCCACTTT. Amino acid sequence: CASSYRVRDSPLHF.

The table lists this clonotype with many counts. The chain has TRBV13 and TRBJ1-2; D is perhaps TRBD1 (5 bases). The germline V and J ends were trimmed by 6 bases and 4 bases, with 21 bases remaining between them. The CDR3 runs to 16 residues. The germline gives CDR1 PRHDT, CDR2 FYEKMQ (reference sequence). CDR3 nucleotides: TGTGCCAGCAGTTCCCAGCCGGGACCCGCTGGCTATGGCTACACCTTC. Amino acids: CASSSQPGPAGYGYTF.

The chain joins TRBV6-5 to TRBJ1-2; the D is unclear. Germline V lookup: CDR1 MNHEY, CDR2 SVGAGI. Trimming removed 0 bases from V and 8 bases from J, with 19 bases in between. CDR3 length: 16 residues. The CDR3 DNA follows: TGTGCCAGCAGTTACTCGATTAGTCAGGTTTCTAGCGGCTACACCTTC. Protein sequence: CASSYSISQVSSGYTF.

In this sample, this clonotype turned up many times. In DNA, the CDR3 is TGCAGCGTTGACCGGGCCAGGCGCTACGAGCAGTACTTC. Protein sequence: CSVDRARRYEQYF. This chain joins TRBV29-1 and TRBJ2-7; D remains unclear. V shed 3 bases and J shed 3 bases, with 12 bases lying between them. The germline gives CDR1 SQVTM, CDR2 ANQGSEA. There are 13 residues in the CDR3.

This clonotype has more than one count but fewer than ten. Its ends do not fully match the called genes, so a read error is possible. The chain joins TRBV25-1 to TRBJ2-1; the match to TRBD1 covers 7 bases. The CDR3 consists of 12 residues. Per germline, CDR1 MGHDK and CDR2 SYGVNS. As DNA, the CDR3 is TGTGCCAGCAGTGAATCCGCAGGGGGAAAGGTCTTC. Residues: CASSESAGGKVF.

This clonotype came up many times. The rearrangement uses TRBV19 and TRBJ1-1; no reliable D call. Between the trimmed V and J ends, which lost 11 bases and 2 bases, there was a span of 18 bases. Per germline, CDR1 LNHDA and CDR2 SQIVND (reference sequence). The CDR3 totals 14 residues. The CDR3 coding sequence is TGTGCCTCCTCAGGTGGGTGGGGAAACACTGAAGCTTTCTTT. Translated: CASSGGWGNTEAFF.